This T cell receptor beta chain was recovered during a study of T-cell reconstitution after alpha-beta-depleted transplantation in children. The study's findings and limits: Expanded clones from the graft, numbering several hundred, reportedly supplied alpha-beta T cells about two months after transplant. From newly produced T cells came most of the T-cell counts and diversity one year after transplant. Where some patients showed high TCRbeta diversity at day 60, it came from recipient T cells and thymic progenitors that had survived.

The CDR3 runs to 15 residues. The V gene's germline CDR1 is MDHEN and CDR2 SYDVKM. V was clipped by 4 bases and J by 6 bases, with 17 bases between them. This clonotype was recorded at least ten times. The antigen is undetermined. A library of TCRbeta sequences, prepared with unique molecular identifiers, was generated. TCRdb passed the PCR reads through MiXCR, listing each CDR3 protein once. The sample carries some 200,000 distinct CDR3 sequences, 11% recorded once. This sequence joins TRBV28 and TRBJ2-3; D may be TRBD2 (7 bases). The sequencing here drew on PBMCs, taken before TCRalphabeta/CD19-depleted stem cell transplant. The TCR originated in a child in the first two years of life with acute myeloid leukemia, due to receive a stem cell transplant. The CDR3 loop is CASSSFPGGPDTQYF. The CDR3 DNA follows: TGTGCCAGCAGTTCCTTCCCCGGGGGGCCCGATACGCAGTATTTT.